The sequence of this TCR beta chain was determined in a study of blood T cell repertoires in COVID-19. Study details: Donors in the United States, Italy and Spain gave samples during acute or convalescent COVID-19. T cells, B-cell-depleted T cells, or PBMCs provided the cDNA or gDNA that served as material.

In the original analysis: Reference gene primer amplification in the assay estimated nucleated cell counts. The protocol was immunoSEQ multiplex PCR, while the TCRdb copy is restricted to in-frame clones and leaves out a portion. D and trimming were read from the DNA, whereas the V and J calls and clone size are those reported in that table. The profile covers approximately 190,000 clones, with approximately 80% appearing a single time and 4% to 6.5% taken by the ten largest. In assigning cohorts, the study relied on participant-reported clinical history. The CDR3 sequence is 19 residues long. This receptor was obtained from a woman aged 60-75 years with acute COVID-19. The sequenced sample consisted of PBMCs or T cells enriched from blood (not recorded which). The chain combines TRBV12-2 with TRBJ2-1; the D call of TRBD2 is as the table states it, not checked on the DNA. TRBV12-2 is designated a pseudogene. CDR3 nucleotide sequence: TGTGCAAGTCGCTTAGTAGCACCACCCAGCGGGGGGACGGCGAATGAGCAGTTCTTC. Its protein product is CASRLVAPPSGGTANEQFF.